This T cell receptor beta chain was identified during a study of T cells after posttransplantation cyclophosphamide. General study points: Blood and skin or GI T cell repertoires showed limited TRB overlap. Donor-recipient repertoire similarity was low at 1-2 months, rising over year one. Recipient CMV seropositivity and CMV reactivation strongly tracked TRB clonality.

The V and J ends lost 5 bases and 6 bases, in that order; junction bases with no gene match: 6. The CDR3 is 14 residues long. The germline V gene encodes CDR1 SGHTA and CDR2 FQGNSA. This clone was observed a handful of times. Its antigen is unidentified. Controls had myeloablative marrow grafts with methotrexate and calcineurin inhibitor, sampled at 1 year. Clones were read by immunoSEQ multiplex PCR, and TCRdb kept only the in-frame ones, dropping some. There are over 20,000 clones in the sample; about 86% occur only once, and roughly 2.1% lies in the top ten. The receptor was derived from a female patient aged 30-39 years who received an allogeneic stem cell transplant from an unrelated donor, was CMV-positive, and had acute and chronic GVHD. Certain T cells may be donor cells from the graft. The sequences come from PBMCs, collected about 400 days after allogeneic stem cell transplant with calcineurin inhibitor and methotrexate. The chain uses TRBV7-2 and TRBJ2-3, with TRBD2 matching 9 bases. The CDR3: CASSRSGRTDTQYF. CDR3 coding DNA: TGTGCCAGCAGCCGTAGCGGGAGAACTGATACGCAGTATTTT.